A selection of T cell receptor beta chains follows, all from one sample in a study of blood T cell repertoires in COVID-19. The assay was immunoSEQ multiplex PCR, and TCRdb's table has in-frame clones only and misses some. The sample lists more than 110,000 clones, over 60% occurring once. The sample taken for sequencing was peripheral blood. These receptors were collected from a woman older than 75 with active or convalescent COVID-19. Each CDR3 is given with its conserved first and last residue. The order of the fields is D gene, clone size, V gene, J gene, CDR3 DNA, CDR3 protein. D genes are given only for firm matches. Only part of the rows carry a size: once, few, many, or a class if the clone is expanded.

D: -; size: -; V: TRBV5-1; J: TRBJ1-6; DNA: TGCGCCAGCAGCTTGGCCTCAGGGAATTCACCCCTCCACTTT; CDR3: CASSLASGNSPLHF
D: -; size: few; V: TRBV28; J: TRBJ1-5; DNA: TGTGCCAGCAGACATTACCATAGCAATCAGCCCCAGCATTTT; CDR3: CASRHYHSNQPQHF
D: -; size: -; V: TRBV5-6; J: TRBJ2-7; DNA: TGTGCCAGCAGCTTGGTCCTCGGTCAACCCCACGAGCAGTACTTC; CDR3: CASSLVLGQPHEQYF
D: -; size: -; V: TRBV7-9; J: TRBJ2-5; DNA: TGTGCCAGCAGCTCGGATACCCAGGCCCAGTACTTC; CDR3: CASSSDTQAQYF
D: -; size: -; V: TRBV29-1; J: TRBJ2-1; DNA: TGTAGCGAACAGGGTCTCTCCTACAATGAGCAGTTCTTC; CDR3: CSEQGLSYNEQFF
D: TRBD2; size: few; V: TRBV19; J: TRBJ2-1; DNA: TGTGCCAGTAGGGACGGGGGGGCCCACTACAATGAGCAGTTCTTC; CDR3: CASRDGGAHYNEQFF
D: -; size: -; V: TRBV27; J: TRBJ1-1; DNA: TGTGCCAGCAGTTCACAGACTAGTGGGGTTAGAAACACTGAAGCTTTCTTT; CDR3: CASSSQTSGVRNTEAFF
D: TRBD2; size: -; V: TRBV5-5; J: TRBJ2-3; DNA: TGTGCCAGCAGCTTGTTGCGGGGGGATCCAGATACGCAGTATTTT; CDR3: CASSLLRGDPDTQYF
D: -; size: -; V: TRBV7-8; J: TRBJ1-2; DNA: TGTGCCAGCAGCTTATTTCGAGGGTCTGGTGGCTACACCTTC; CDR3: CASSLFRGSGGYTF
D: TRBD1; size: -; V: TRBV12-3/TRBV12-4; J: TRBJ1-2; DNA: TGTGCCAGCCGGACAGGGGGTATCGGCTACACCTTC; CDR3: CASRTGGIGYTF
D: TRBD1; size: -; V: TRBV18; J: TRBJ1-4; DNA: TGTGCCAGCTCAAAGGACAGGGGAAATGAAAAACTGTTTTTT; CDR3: CASSKDRGNEKLFF
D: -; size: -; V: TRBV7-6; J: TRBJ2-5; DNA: TGTGCCAGCAGCTTGATGGGGGGAAAGGGAGAGACCCAGTACTTC; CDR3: CASSLMGGKGETQYF
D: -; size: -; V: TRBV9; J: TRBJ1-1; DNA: TGTGCCAGCAGCGTATCCCCAGCGGGCTCAAACACTGAAGCTTTCTTT; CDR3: CASSVSPAGSNTEAFF
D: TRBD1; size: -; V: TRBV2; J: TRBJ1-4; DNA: TGTGCCAGCACTCGGGACAGAGATGAAAAACTGTTTTTT; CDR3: CASTRDRDEKLFF
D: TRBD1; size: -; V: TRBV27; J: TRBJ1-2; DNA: TGTGCCAGCAGCCGGGACAGTCATAACTTCTATGGCTACACCTTC; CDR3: CASSRDSHNFYGYTF
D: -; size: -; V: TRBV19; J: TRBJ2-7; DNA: TGTGCCAGTAGTCCCCAAACGGTAACCTACGAGCAGTACTTC; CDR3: CASSPQTVTYEQYF
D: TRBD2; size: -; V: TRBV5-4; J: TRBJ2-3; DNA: TGTGCCAGCAGCTTGTCTAGCGGGGGGGCCTATACAGATACGCAGTATTTT; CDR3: CASSLSSGGAYTDTQYF
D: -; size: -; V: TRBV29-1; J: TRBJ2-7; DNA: TGCAGCGCGATGGGTTCCGGGGGACGTTACGAGCAGTACTTC; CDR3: CSAMGSGGRYEQYF
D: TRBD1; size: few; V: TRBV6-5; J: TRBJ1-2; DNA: TGTGCCAGCCTAGACAGGGGGAGGTCCTATGGCTACACCTTC; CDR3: CASLDRGRSYGYTF
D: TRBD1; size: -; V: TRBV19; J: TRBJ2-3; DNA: TGTGCCAGTGAGGACAGGGCGGGCACAGATACGCAGTATTTT; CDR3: CASEDRAGTDTQYF
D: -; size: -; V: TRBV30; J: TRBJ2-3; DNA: TGTGCCTGGAAACAGGGTCATACGCAGTATTTT; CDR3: CAWKQGHTQYF
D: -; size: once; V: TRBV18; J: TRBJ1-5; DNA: TGTGCCAGCTCACAGCAAAATAGCAATCAGCCCCAGCATTTT; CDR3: CASSQQNSNQPQHF
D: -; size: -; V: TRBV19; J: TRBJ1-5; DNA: TGTGCCAGTAGTATGGACAGAATCAGCCCCCAGCATTTT; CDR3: CASSMDRISPQHF
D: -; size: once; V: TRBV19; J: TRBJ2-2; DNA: TGTGCCAGTAGTCCCCTGGGGGGGGCGACCGGGGAGCTGTTTTTT; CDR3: CASSPLGGATGELFF
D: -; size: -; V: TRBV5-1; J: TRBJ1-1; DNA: TGCGCCAGCAGCTTGTACAGGGAGAACACTGAAGCTTTCTTT; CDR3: CASSLYRENTEAFF
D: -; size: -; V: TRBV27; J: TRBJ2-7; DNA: TGTGCCAGCAGAATGGAGAATGGCTACGAGCAGTACTTC; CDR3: CASRMENGYEQYF
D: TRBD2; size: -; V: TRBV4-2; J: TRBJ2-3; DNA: TGTGCCAGCAGCCAAGGGAGCGGGGGGGGCATGACAGATACGCAGTATTTT; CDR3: CASSQGSGGGMTDTQYF